These 19 T cell receptor beta chains originate from one sample sequenced in a study of Graves' ophthalmopathy and Graves' hyperthyroidism. Amplified TCR beta CDR3 regions were obtained using RNA transcripts as template. The library came from an HTBI-primed first-round RT-PCR and a second-round multiplex PCR. TCRdb reanalysed the multiplex PCR reads using MiXCR and keeps one entry per CDR3 protein. The sample includes some 370,000 distinct CDR3 sequences, approximately 18% seen only once; the top ten take roughly 2.4%. The sequenced sample consisted of peripheral blood. The receptors originated from an adult woman with stable Graves' hyperthyroidism.

This clonotype has a single count. At one of its ends the junction is not consistent with the germline gene, which may arise from a read error. V gene TRBV12-3 or TRBV12-4 combines with J gene TRBJ2-2; 7 nucleotides line up with TRBD1. CDR3 length equals 15 residues. The CDR3 DNA reads TGTGCCAGCAGTTGGGGGACAGAGAACACCGGGGATCTGTTTTTT. Protein: CASSWGTENTGDLFF.

This clonotype was seen ten or more times. This chain uses TRBV20-1 with TRBJ1-6; TRBD1 is a possible D gene (6 bases). There are 13 residues in the CDR3. V was clipped by 3 bases and J by 8 bases, with 11 bases between them. CDR1 is DFQATT, CDR2 SNEGSKA, per germline (reference sequence). The CDR3 DNA reads as TGCAGTGCTAGCCGGGACACAGATTCACCCCTCCACTTT. This translates into CSASRDTDSPLHF.

This clonotype was recorded at least ten times. This chain uses TRBV6-5 with TRBJ2-7; D is ambiguous. CDR1 and CDR2 from the germline V gene are MNHEY and SVGAGI. Between the trimmed V and J ends, which lost 2 bases and 5 bases, there was a span of 10 bases. The CDR3 covers 13 residues. The CDR3: CASSYAYNNEQYF. DNA for the CDR3: TGTGCCAGCAGTTACGCCTACAATAACGAGCAGTACTTC.

This clonotype was observed at least ten times. The V call is TRBV15, the J call TRBJ2-1; D perhaps matches TRBD1 (5 bases). V dropped 5 bases and J dropped 6 bases, with 8 bases sitting between them. Per the germline V gene, CDR1 is LNHNV and CDR2 is YYDKDF (reference sequence). The CDR3 spans 12 residues. CDR3 bases: TGTGCCACCAGCTTAGACAGCAATGAGCAGTTCTTC. This sequence encodes CATSLDSNEQFF.

This clonotype has at least ten counts. The genes are TRBV12-3 or TRBV12-4 and TRBJ1-2; a possible D gene is TRBD1 (5 bases). The CDR3 contains 13 residues. Deletions cut 9 bases from V and 1 base from J, with 12 bases between. The CDR3 spells CASVGLNNYGYTF. In DNA, the CDR3 is TGTGCCAGTGTGGGACTGAATAACTATGGCTACACCTTC.

The sample holds many counts of this clonotype. The rearrangement joins TRBV28 to TRBJ2-7; TRBD1 matches 12 bases. Germline V lookup: CDR1 MDHEN, CDR2 SYDVKM. The CDR3 contains 15 residues. With V trimmed by 6 bases and J by 2 bases, 5 bases remained unmatched. The CDR3 region is CASSAGQGAPYEQYF. CDR3 DNA sequence: TGTGCCAGCAGCGCGGGACAGGGGGCCCCCTACGAGCAGTACTTC. Supplemented by reference TRBV28 and TRBJ2-7, the full variable domain reads DVKVTQSSRYLVKRTGEKVFLECVQDMDHENMFWYRQDPGLGLRLIYFSYDVKMKEKGDIPEGYSVSREKKERFSLILESASTNQTSMYLCASSAGQGAPYEQYFGPGTRLTVT.

This chain links TRBV27 with TRBJ2-5, with a tentative D call TRBD1 (6 bases). Germline CDR1 MNHEY, CDR2 SMNVEV (reference sequence). The length of the CDR3 is 16 residues. V lost 3 bases and J lost 5, with 19 bases in between. The CDR3 DNA follows: TGTGCCAGCAGTTTGAGGATAGGGGGAATTGGGGAGACCCAGTACTTC. Protein: CASSLRIGGIGETQYF.

This clonotype was detected only a few times. The rearrangement joins TRBV12-3 or TRBV12-4 to TRBJ2-5; D unclear. The CDR3 runs 13 residues. The ends were cut back, 5 bases at V and 5 bases at J, with 12 bases in the middle. CDR3 sequence reads: CASSPRPWETQYF. CDR3 bases: TGTGCCAGCAGTCCCAGGCCTTGGGAGACCCAGTACTTC.

This clonotype was counted many times. The gene calls are TRBV11-2 and TRBJ1-2, with 7 positions matching TRBD1. CDR3 length equals 12 residues. V dropped 5 bases and J dropped 7; count of bases not matched to a gene: 4. Per germline, CDR1 SGHAT and CDR2 FQNNGV. The CDR3 reads CASSPDRVGYTF. In nucleotides, the CDR3 is TGTGCCAGCAGCCCAGACAGGGTTGGCTACACCTTC. Together with reference TRBV11-2 and TRBJ1-2, the CDR3 gives the full variable domain: EAGVAQSPRYKIIEKRQSVAFWCNPISGHATLYWYQQILGQGPKLLIQFQNNGVVDDSQLPKDRFSAERLKGVDSTLKIQPAKLEDSAVYLCASSPDRVGYTFGSGTRLTVV.

This clonotype was counted at least ten times. The chain is built from TRBV19 and TRBJ1-2, with 8 bases identical to TRBD1. J was trimmed by 4 bases and V by 6 bases; bases with no gene match: 10. Germline V lookup: CDR1 LNHDA, CDR2 SQIVND (reference sequence). The CDR3 runs to 15 residues. The CDR3 DNA is TGTGCCAGTAGCCCCGGGACAGGATTTGTCTATGGCTACACCTTC. It yields the protein CASSPGTGFVYGYTF.

This clonotype was counted ten times or more. The J gene is TRBJ2-2, the V gene TRBV15, with D hard to call. Trimming left V 1 base short and J 4 bases short, with 4 bases between. Germline V gene sequence: CDR1 LNHNV, CDR2 YYDKDF (reference sequence). The CDR3 contains 13 residues. CDR3 coding DNA: TGTGCCACCAGCAGAGTTCGCACCGGGGAGCTGTTTTTT. Residues: CATSRVRTGELFF.

This clonotype came up many times. The chain employs TRBV12-3 or TRBV12-4 and TRBJ2-2; the D gene is possibly TRBD1 (5 bases). This CDR3 is built from 13 residues. Trimming cost V 6 bases and J 4 bases, with 9 bases left between them. CDR3 in amino acids: CASSARVTGELFF. The CDR3 DNA reads TGTGCCAGCAGCGCCAGGGTCACCGGGGAGCTGTTTTTT.

On this clonotype: The junction shows a germline mismatch at one end, possibly a read error. The J gene is TRBJ2-5, the V gene TRBV12-3 or TRBV12-4; no clear D. The J call could be wrong; TRBJ2-7 is a better fit for the DNA end. The CDR3 extends over 11 amino acids. The CDR3: CGSSTYYEQYF. The CDR3 DNA follows: TGTGGCAGCAGCACTTACTACGAGCAGTACTTC.

The sample holds many counts of this clonotype. This chain joins TRBV7-9 and TRBJ2-5; 8 nucleotides agree with TRBD2. From germline, CDR1 is SEHNR and CDR2 FQNEAQ (reference sequence). Trimming at V came to 5 bases and at J to 4 bases, leaving 9 bases not matched to a gene. The CDR3 consists of 15 residues. The chain's CDR3 is CASSPASGRTETQYF. Here the CDR3 DNA reads TGTGCCAGCAGCCCGGCCAGCGGGAGAACAGAGACCCAGTACTTC.

This clonotype was seen more than once but under ten times. This sequence may be a read error, since a much larger clone differs from it by one base. The missing conserved phenylalanine or tryptophan at the end of this CDR3 makes a read error likely. V and J are TRBV12-3 or TRBV12-4 and TRBJ2-3, with D possibly being TRBD1 (5 bases). The CDR3 has 14 amino acids. V was cut by 0 bases and J by 1 base, with 5 bases left in between. The CDR3 bases are TGTGCCAGCAGTTTAGCGACAGGCACAGATACGCAGTATTAT. Protein product: CASSLATGTDTQYY.

On this clonotype: Relative to the germline gene, one junction end is altered; a read error may explain this. This sequence joins TRBV24-1 and TRBJ1-1, with D maybe TRBD1 (5 bases). Germline CDR1 KGHDR, CDR2 SFDVKD. The CDR3 has 12 residues. This CDR3 is CASGVSDTDAFF. In DNA, the CDR3 is TGTGCCAGCGGGGTCTCGGACACTGATGCTTTCTTT.

In its sample, this clonotype was seen many times. This rearrangement joins TRBV28 to TRBJ1-1; 9 bases are shared with TRBD1. The CDR3 is 17 residues long. Germline CDR1 and CDR2: MDHEN and SYDVKM. The V segment lost 3 bases and the J segment 1 base; nucleotides outside the gene matches: 9. The DNA of the CDR3 is TGTGCCAGCAGTTTTCTGACAGGGGGAATCGAGAACACTGAAGCTTTCTTT. Translated: CASSFLTGGIENTEAFF.

This clonotype was found many times. The CDR3 protein is CASSYSSRGRETQYF. The CDR3 bases are TGTGCCAGCAGTTACTCGAGTCGGGGAAGAGAGACCCAGTACTTC. The chain uses TRBV6-5 and TRBJ2-5; a weak D match, TRBD2 (5 bases). The germline gives CDR1 MNHEY, CDR2 SVGAGI. The V and J ends lost 0 bases and 4 bases respectively, with 12 bases between them. The CDR3 spans 15 residues.

This clonotype has a count of ten or more. This chain uses TRBV12-3 or TRBV12-4 with TRBJ2-5, with D possibly matching TRBD2 (7 bases). The germline V and J ends were trimmed by 4 bases and 5 bases, with 11 bases remaining between them. The CDR3 is made up of 13 amino acids. The CDR3 DNA reads TGTGCCAGCAGTTCGGGGGGCAGGGAGACCCAGTACTTC. Encoded protein: CASSSGGRETQYF.